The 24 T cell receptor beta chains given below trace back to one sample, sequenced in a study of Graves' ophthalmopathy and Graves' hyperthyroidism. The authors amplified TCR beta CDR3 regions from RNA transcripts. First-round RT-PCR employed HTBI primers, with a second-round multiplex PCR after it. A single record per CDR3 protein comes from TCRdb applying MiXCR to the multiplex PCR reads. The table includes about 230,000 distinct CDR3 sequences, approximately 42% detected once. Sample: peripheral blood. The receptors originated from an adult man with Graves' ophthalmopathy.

This CDR3 is CASSLDRGPGANVLTF. Written as DNA, the CDR3 is TGTGCCAGCAGTTTAGACAGGGGGCCTGGGGCCAACGTCCTGACTTTC. The chain has TRBV28 and TRBJ2-6; 10 nucleotides agree with TRBD1. J was trimmed by 2 bases and V by 2 bases; bases with no gene match: 0. The CDR3 has 16 residues. Germline-derived CDR1 and CDR2 are MDHEN and SYDVKM.

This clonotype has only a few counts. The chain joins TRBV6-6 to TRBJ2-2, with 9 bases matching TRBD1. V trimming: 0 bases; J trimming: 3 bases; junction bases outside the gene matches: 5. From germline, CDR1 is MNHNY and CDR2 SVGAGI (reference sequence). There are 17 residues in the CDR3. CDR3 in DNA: TGTGCCAGCAGTTACTCGATCGGACAGGGGTACACCGGGGAGCTGTTTTTT. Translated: CASSYSIGQGYTGELFF.

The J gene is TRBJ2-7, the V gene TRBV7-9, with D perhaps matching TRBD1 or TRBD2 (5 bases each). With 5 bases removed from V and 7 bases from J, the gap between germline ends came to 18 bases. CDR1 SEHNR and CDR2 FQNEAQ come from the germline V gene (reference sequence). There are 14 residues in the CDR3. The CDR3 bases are TGTGCCAGCAGCAAGGGGACCCGGCCTTATGAGCAGTACTTC. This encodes CASSKGTRPYEQYF.

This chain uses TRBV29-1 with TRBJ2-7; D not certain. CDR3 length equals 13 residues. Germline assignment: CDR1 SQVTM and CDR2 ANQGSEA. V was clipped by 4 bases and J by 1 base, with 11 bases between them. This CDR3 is CSVGEANSYEQYF. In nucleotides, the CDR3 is TGCAGCGTTGGTGAAGCAAATTCCTACGAGCAGTACTTC.

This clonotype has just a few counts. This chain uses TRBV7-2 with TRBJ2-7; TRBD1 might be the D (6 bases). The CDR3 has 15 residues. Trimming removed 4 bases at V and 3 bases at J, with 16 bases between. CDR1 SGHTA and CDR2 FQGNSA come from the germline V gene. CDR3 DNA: TGTGCCAGCAGCTCCAGGGGACACCGGAGCTACGAGCAGTACTTC. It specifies CASSSRGHRSYEQYF.

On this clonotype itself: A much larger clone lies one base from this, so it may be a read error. As DNA, the CDR3 is TGTGCCAGCAGTGACAACAGTAACTATGGCTACACCTTC. Its protein is CASSDNSNYGYTF. The chain couples TRBV6-1 to TRBJ1-2; unclear D gene. This CDR3 has 13 amino acids. V was trimmed by 3 bases and J by 1 base, leaving 6 bases between them. From germline, CDR1 is MNHNS and CDR2 SASEGT.

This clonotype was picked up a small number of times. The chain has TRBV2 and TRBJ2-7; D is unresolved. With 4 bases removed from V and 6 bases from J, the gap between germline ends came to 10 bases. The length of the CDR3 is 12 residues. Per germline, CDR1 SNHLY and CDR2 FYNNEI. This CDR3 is CASSATGSEQYF. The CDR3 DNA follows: TGTGCCAGCAGTGCAACCGGAAGCGAGCAGTACTTC.

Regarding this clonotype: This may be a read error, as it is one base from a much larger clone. The CDR3 region has the DNA TGTGCCAGCAGGTACTCCTACGAGCAGTACTTC. This encodes CASRYSYEQYF. V usage is TRBV2 and J usage is TRBJ2-7; D uncertain. This CDR3 contains 11 residues. CDR1 SNHLY and CDR2 FYNNEI come from the germline V gene. V shed 6 bases and J shed 0 bases, with 3 bases lying between them.

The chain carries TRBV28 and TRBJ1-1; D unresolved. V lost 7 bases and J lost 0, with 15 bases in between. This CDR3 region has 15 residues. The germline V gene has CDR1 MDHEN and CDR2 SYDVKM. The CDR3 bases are TGTGCCAGCACCCCGGCGGGCAGATTGAACACTGAAGCTTTCTTT. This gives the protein CASTPAGRLNTEAFF.

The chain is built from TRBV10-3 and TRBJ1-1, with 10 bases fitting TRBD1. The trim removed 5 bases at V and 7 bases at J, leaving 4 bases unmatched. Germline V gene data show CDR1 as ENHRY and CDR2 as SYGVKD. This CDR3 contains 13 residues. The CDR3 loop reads CAISPGTGDEAFF. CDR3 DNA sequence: TGTGCCATCAGTCCCGGGACAGGGGATGAAGCTTTCTTT.

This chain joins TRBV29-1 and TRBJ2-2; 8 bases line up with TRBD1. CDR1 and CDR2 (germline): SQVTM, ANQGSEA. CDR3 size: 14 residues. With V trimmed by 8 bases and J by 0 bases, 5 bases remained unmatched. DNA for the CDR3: TGCAGCTGGGACAGGCGGCCGAACACCGGGGAGCTGTTTTTT. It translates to CSWDRRPNTGELFF.

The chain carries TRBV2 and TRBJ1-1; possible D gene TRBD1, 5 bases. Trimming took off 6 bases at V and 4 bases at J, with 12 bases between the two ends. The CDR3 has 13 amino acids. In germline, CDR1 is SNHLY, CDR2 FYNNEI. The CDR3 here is CASSDGQSTEAFF. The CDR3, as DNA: TGTGCCAGCAGCGATGGACAAAGCACTGAAGCTTTCTTT.

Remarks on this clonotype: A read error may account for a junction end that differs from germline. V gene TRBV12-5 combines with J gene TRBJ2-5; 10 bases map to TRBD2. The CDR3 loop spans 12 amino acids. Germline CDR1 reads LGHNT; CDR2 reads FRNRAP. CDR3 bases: TGTGCCAGCAGTTCCCCTCACGGACTAGCGGATTTC. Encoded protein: CASSSPHGLADF.

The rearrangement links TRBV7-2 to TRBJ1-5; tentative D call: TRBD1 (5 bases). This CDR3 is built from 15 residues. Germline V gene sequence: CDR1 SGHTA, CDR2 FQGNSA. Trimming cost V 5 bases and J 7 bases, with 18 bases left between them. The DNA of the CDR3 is TGTGCCAGCAGCCCAGGGAGGATGGGTAAACAGCCCCAGCATTTT. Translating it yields CASSPGRMGKQPQHF.

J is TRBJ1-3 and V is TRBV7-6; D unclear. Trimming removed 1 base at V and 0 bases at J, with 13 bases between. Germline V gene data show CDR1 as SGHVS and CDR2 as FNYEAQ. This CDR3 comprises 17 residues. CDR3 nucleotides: TGTGCCAGCAGCTTAGGTTATTTGGACTTCTCTGGAAACACCATATATTTT. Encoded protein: CASSLGYLDFSGNTIYF. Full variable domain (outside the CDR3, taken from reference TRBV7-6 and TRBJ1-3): GAGVSQSPRYKVTKRGQDVALRCDPISGHVSLYWYRQALGQGPEFLTYFNYEAQQDKSGLPNDRFSAERPEGSISTLTIQRTEQRDSAMYRCASSLGYLDFSGNTIYFGEGSWLTVV.

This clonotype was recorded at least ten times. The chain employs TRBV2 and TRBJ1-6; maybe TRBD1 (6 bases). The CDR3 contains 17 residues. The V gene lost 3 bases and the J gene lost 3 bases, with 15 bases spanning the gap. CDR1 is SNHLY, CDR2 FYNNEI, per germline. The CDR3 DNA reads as TGTGCCAGCAGTGACGGAGCAGGGGCAATCTATAATTCACCCCTCCACTTT. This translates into CASSDGAGAIYNSPLHF.

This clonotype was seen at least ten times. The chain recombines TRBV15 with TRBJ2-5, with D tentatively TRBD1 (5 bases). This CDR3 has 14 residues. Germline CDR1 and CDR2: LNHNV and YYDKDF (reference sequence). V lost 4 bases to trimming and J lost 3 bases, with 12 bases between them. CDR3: CATSKVAREETQYF. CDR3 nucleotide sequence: TGTGCCACCAGCAAGGTCGCCAGGGAAGAGACCCAGTACTTC.

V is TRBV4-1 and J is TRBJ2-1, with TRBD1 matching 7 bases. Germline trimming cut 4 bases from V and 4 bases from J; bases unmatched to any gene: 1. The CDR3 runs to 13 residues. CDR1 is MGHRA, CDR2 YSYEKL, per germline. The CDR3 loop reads CASSPGQYNEQFF. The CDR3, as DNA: TGCGCCAGCAGCCCGGGACAGTACAATGAGCAGTTCTTC.

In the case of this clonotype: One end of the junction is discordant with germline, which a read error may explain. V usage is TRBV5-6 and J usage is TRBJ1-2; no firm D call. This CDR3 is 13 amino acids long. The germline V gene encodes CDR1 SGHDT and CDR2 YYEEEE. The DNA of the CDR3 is TGCGCCAGCAGCTTGGGATTCAACTATGGCTACACCTTC. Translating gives CASSLGFNYGYTF.

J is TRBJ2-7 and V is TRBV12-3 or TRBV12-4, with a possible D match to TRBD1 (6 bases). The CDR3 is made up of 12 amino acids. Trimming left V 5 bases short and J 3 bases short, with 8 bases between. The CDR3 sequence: CASSHRVYEQYF. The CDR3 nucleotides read TGTGCCAGCAGTCACAGGGTCTACGAGCAGTACTTC.

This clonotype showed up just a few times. CDR3 region: CATTGTVHFSNQPQHF. CDR3 nucleotide sequence: TGTGCCACCACTGGGACAGTCCATTTTAGCAATCAGCCCCAGCATTTT. The rearrangement joins TRBV19 to TRBJ1-5; 7 bases align to TRBD1. Germline V lookup: CDR1 LNHDA, CDR2 SQIVND (reference sequence). This CDR3 has 16 residues. V lost 10 bases to trimming and J lost 0 bases; unmatched junction nucleotides: 12.

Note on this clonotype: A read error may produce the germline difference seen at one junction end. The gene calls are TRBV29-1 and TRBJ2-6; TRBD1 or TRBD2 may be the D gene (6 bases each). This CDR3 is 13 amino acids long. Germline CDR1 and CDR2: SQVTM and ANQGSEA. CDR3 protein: CSAEGWGANVLAF. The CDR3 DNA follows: TGCAGCGCCGAGGGGTGGGGGGCCAACGTCCTGGCTTTC. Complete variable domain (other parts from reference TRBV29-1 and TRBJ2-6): SAVISQKPSRDICQRGTSLTIQCQVDSQVTMMFWYRQQPGQSLTLIATANQGSEATYESGFVIDKFPISRPNLTFSTLTVSNMSPEDSSIYLCSAEGWGANVLAFGAGSRLTVL.

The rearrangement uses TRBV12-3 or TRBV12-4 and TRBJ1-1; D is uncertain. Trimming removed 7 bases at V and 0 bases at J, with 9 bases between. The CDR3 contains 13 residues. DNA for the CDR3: TGTGCCAGCACGGATCAAATGAACACTGAAGCTTTCTTT. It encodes CASTDQMNTEAFF.

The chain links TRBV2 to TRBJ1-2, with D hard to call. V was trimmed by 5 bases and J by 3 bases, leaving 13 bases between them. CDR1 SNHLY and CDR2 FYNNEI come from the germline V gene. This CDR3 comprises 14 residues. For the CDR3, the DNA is TGTGCCAGCAGTTACATGGGAGTCGACTATGGCTACACCTTC. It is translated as CASSYMGVDYGYTF.